The TCR beta chain under discussion was sequenced for a study of shared T cell receptors in the human thymus. Comments on this clone: At the DNA level, this CDR3 is encoded by other sequences in the same sample as well.

Using immunoSEQ multiplex PCR, the repertoire was profiled, and TCRdb retains in-frame clones only, with some absent. Among under 850,000 clones, around 87% were seen once, and the ten largest hold 0.0085% to 0.012%. J was trimmed by 4 bases and V by 4 bases; bases with no gene match: 5. Looked up from germline, CDR1 is MDHEN and CDR2 is SYDVKM. The CDR3 has 14 residues. This sample also appeared in a second study, on human thymus T cells. Per that study: Corrective heart surgery yielded resections, and these provided the thymus tissue. Thymic as well as blood repertoires seemed to favor certain V and J genes unevenly.

Input material: thymocytes. This receptor was taken from a boy under two years old with a congenital heart defect. The chain combines TRBV28 with TRBJ2-7; 9 bases align to TRBD1. The CDR3 reads CASSSRTGDYEQYF. Written as DNA, the CDR3 is TGTGCCAGCAGTTCCCGGACAGGGGATTACGAGCAGTACTTC.